This TCR beta chain was identified during a study of identical twins. Findings of the study overall: Less excess twin sharing appeared in beta out-of-frame sequences.

Losses at the gene ends were 2 bases for V and 5 bases for J; bases not matched to a gene: 2. The CDR3 extends over 14 amino acids. Germline CDR1 is MNHEY and CDR2 is SVGAGI. One entry per CDR3 protein, called by TCRdb with MiXCR from the 5' RACE reads. The data show some 900,000 distinct CDR3 sequences, approximately 13% seen once. Everyone who gave samples was a healthy Caucasian. For this clonotype: No antigen is known for it.

This same sample was also taken into another study, of yellow fever vaccine responses in identical twins.

The receptor was isolated from a woman aged 18-29 years in good health. The rearrangement links TRBV6-5 to TRBJ2-5; the match to TRBD1 covers 10 bases. Sequencing was performed on PBMCs. CDR3 coding DNA: TGTGCCAGCAGTTACGGGACAGGGGTCGAGACCCAGTACTTC. Its translation: CASSYGTGVETQYF.